This T cell receptor (beta chain) was found in a study of T cells after yellow fever vaccination. Findings and limits, study-wide: Most clones from primary vaccination resurfaced after the booster (about 96% CD4, around 90% CD8).

In TCRdb, the 5' RACE reads were re-called with MiXCR into one record per CDR3 protein. The sample holds 600,000 to 750,000 distinct CDR3 sequences, 10% to 15% seen once. CDR1 is SGHVS, CDR2 FQNEAQ, per germline. V dropped 8 bases and J dropped 7; count of bases not matched to a gene: 10. The CDR3 extends over 14 amino acids. This clonotype was seen at least ten times. Its antigen is currently unknown. Material: PBMCs, obtained on the day of the yellow fever booster vaccination. The TCR originated in a man aged 30 to 39 who received the YFV17D yellow fever vaccine. The chain recombines TRBV7-8 with TRBJ2-5; TRBD1 agrees at 10 bases. The CDR3 is CASQHFGTGVTQYF. CDR3 nucleotides: TGTGCCAGCCAACACTTCGGGACAGGGGTGACCCAGTACTTC.